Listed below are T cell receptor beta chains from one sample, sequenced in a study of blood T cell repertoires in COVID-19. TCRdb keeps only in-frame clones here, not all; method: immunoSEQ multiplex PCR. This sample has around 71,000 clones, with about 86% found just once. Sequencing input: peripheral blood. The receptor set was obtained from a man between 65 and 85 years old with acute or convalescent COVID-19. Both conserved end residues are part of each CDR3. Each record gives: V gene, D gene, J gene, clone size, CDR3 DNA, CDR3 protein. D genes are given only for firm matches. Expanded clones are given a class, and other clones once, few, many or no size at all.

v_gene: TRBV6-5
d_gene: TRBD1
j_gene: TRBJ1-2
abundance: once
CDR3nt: TGTGCCAGCAGCCCCGGACAGGCCTATGGCTACACCTTC
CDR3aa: CASSPGQAYGYTF

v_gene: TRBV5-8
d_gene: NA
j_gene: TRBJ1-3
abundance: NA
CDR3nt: TGTGCCAGCAGCTGGTCGGTCTCTGGAAACACCATATATTTT
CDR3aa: CASSWSVSGNTIYF

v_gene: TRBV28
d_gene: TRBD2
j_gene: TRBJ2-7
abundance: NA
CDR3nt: TGTGCCAGCAGTTCACCCGGACTAGCGAATACCTACGAGCAGTACTTC
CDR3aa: CASSSPGLANTYEQYF

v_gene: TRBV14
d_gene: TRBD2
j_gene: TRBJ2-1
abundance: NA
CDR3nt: TGTGCCAGCAGCCAAGATCCCTCCAAGGCTAGCGGATACAATGAGCAGTTCTTC
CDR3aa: CASSQDPSKASGYNEQFF

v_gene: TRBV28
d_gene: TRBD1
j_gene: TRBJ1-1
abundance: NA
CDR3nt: TGTGCCAGCACCCTCATTGGGACAGGGGGCGAAGCTTTCTTT
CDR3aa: CASTLIGTGGEAFF

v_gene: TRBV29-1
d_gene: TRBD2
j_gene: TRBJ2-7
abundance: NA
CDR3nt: TGCAGCGTTGGGACTAGCGGGACCCCCTACGAGCAGTACTTC
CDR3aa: CSVGTSGTPYEQYF

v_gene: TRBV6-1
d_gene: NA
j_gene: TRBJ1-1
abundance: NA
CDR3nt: TGTGCCAGCAGTGAATTTTCAAACACTGAAGCTTTCTTT
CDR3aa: CASSEFSNTEAFF

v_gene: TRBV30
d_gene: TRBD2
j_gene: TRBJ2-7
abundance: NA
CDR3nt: TGTGCCTGGAATTCGGCGGGAGCCGTCTACGAGCAGTACTTC
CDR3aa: CAWNSAGAVYEQYF

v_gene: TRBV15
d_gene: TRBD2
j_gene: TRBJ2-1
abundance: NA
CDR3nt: TGTGCCACCAGCAGGGCTAGCGGGAGCCATGAGCAGTTCTTC
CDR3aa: CATSRASGSHEQFF

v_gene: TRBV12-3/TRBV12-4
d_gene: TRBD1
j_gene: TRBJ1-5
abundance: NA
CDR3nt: TGTGCCAGCAGTTGGACAGGAGAGGTGCCCCAGCATTTT
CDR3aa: CASSWTGEVPQHF

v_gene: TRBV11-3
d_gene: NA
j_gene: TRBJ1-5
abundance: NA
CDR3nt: TGTGCCAGCAGCTTAGGGATGGGGGACATCGATCAGCCCCAGCATTTT
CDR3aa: CASSLGMGDIDQPQHF

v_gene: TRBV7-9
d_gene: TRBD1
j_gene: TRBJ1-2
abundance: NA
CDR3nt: TGTGCCAGCAGCCCCTGGGACAGTGACTATGGCTACACCTTC
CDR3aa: CASSPWDSDYGYTF

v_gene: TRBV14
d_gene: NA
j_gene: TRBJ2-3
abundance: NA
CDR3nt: TGTGCCAGCAGCCCCGCTCGGAGGTTCACAGATACGCAGTATTTT
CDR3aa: CASSPARRFTDTQYF

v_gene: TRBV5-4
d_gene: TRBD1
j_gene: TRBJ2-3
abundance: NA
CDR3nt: TGTGCCAGCAGAGGAAGGGACAGGGAGACAGATACGCAGTATTTT
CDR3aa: CASRGRDRETDTQYF

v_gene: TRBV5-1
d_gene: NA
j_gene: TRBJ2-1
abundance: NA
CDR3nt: TGCGCCAGCACCGAAACGACAGGGTGGCGGGGTGAGCAGTTCTTC
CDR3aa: CASTETTGWRGEQFF

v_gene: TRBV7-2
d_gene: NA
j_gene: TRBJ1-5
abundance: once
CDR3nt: TGTGCCAGCAGCTTACTTGGGCAGGGCGGTCAGCCCCAGCATTTT
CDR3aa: CASSLLGQGGQPQHF

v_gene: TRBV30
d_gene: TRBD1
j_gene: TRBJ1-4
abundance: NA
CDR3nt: TGTGCCTGGAGTGTATCCGGGCAGGGGGCCGAAAAACTGTTTTTT
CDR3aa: CAWSVSGQGAEKLFF

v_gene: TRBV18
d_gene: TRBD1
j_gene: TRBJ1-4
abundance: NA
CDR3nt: TGTGCCAGCTCACCAAGACAGGGTACAACTAATGAAAAACTGTTTTTT
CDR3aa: CASSPRQGTTNEKLFF

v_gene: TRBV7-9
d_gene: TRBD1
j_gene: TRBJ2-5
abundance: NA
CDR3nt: TGTGCCAGCGTCCCGGGACAGGGCATTTGGGAGACCCAGTACTTC
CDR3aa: CASVPGQGIWETQYF

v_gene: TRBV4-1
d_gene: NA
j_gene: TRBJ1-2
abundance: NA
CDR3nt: TGCGCCAGCAGCCAAGGAAGGTTTAGGGGTGCTGGCTACACCTTC
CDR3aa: CASSQGRFRGAGYTF

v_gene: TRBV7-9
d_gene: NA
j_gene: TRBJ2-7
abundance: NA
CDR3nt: TGTGCCAGCAGCTTAAGCGGCCTCTACGAGCAGTACTTC
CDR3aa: CASSLSGLYEQYF

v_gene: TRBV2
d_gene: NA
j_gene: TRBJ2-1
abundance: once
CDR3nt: TGTGCCAGCAGTGAGAACAGTCTTCGAAAGTTCTTC
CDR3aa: CASSENSLRKFF

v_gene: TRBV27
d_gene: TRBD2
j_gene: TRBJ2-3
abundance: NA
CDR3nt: TGTGCCAGTGGACTAGCAGAAAGCACAGATACGCAGTATTTT
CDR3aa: CASGLAESTDTQYF

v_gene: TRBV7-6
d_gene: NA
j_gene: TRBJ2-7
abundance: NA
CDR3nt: TGTGCCAGCAGCTTAGCCGTCGCCAGTGACGAGCAGTACTTC
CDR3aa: CASSLAVASDEQYF

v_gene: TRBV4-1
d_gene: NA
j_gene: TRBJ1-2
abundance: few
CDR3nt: TGCGCCAGCAGCCAAGAAGTGCGAAGTTACTATGGCTACACCTTC
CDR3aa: CASSQEVRSYYGYTF

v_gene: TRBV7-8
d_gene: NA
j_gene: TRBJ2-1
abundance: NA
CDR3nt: TGTGCCAGCAGCTTACCGGGGGAGTCGAGCAATGAGCAGTTCTTC
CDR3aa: CASSLPGESSNEQFF

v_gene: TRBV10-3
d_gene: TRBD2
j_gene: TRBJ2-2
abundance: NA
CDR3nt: TGTGCCATCAGTCTTCTAGCGGGAGGGGCGAACACCGGGGAGCTGTTTTTT
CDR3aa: CAISLLAGGANTGELFF

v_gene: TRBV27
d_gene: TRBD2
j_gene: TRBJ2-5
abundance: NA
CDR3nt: TGTGCCAGCAGCCAACTAGCGGGAGGACCCGAGACCCAGTACTTC
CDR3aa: CASSQLAGGPETQYF

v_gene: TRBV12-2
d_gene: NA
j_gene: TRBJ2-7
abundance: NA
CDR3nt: TGTGCAAGTCGCCCTGCGGGACTAGCGGGTAAAAGCTCCTACGAGCAGTACTTC
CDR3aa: CASRPAGLAGKSSYEQYF

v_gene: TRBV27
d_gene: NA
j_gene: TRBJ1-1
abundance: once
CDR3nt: TGTGCCAGCAGGCTCTCGGGGGGGGGATCTGAAGCTTTCTTT
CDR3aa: CASRLSGGGSEAFF

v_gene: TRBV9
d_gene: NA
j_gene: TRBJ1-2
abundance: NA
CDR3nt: TGTGCCAGCAGCGTAGACAGTAACTATGGCTACACCTTC
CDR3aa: CASSVDSNYGYTF

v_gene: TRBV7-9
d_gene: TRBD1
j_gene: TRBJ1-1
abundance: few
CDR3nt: TGTGCCAGCAGCACCGACAGGGTTTGGACTGAAGCTTTCTTT
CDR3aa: CASSTDRVWTEAFF

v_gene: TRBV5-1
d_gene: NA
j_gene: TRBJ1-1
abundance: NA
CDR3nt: TGCGCCAGCAGCTCCAGCACGTTAACCCAGGGGTTGGAGACTGAAGCTTTCTTT
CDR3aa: CASSSSTLTQGLETEAFF

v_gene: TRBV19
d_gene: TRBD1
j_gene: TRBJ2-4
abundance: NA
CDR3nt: TGTGCCAGTAGTGGGACAGGGAGCATTCAGTACTTC
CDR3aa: CASSGTGSIQYF

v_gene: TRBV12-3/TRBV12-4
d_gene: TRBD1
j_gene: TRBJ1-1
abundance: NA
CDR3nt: TGTGCCAGCAGTTTTAACAGGGGAACTGAAGCTTTCTTT
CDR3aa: CASSFNRGTEAFF

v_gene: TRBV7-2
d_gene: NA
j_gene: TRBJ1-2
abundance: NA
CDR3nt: TGTGCCAGCAGCAAAGAGGGCGGCGGTAGAACTAACTATGGCTACACCTTC
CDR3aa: CASSKEGGGRTNYGYTF

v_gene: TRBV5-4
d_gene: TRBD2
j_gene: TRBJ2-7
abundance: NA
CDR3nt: TGTGCCAGCAGTAGTGAGGCGGGACTAAGGAACGAGCAGTACTTC
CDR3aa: CASSSEAGLRNEQYF

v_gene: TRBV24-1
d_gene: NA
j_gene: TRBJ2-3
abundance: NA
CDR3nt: TGTGCCACCAGTGAGCCCCGGCGGGATACGCAGTATTTT
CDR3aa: CATSEPRRDTQYF

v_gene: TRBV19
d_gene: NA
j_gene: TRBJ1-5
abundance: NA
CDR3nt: TGTGCCAGTAGGGCAGGGGCCATCCGTCAGCCCCAGCATTTT
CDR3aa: CASRAGAIRQPQHF

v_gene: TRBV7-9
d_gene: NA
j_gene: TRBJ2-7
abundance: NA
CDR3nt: TGTGCCAGCAACGTCGCTGGAGCCAACGAGCAGTACTTC
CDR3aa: CASNVAGANEQYF

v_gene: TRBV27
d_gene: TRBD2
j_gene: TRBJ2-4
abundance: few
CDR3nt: TGTGCCAGCAGTCCCCTCGCGGGAGGGCCGGACATTCAGTACTTC
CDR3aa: CASSPLAGGPDIQYF

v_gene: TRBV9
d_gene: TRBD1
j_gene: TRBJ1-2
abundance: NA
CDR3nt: TGTGCCAGCAGCCCTTCGACAGGGTCTGATGGCTACACCTTC
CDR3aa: CASSPSTGSDGYTF

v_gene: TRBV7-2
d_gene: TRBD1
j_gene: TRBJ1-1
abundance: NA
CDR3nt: TGTGCCAGCAGCTTCCCTTATGGACAGGCTGAAGCTTTCTTT
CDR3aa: CASSFPYGQAEAFF

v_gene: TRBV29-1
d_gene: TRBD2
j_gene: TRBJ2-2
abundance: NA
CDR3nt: TGCAGCGTTGGACTAGCGGGAGGCACCGGGGAGCTGTTTTTT
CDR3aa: CSVGLAGGTGELFF

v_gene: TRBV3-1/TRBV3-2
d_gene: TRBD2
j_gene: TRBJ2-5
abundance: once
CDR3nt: TGTGCCAGCAGCCTGAGACTAGCGGGAATAGAGACCCAGTACTTC
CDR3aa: CASSLRLAGIETQYF

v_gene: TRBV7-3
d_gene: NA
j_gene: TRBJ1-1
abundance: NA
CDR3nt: TGTGCCAGCAGCTCAACGACAGCCATGAACACTGAAGCTTTCTTT
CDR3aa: CASSSTTAMNTEAFF

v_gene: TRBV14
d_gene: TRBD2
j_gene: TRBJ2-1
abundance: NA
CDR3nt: TGTGCCAGCAGCCAAGAATCTCCGGGACTAGCGCCTTACAATGAGCAGTTCTTC
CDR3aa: CASSQESPGLAPYNEQFF

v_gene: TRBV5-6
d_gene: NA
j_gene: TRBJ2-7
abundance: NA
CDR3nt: TGTGCCAGCAGCGGCGGGACAGCGTACTACGAGCAGTACTTC
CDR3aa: CASSGGTAYYEQYF

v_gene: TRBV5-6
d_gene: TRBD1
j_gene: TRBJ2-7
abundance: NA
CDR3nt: TGTGCCAGCAGCCACCCGACAGGGATCAACGAGCAGTACTTC
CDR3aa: CASSHPTGINEQYF

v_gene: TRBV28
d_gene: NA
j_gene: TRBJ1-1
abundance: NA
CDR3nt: TGTGCCAGCAGTTCGACAAGGGGCACTGAAGCTTTCTTT
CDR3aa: CASSSTRGTEAFF

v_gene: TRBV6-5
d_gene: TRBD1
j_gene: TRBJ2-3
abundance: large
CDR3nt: TGTGCCAGCAGTTACTCGACAGGGGTTCCAGATACGCAGTATTTT
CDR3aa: CASSYSTGVPDTQYF

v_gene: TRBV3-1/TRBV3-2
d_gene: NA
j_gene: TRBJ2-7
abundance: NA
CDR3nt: TGTGCCAGCAGCCTAGACCAGGCGGGCGACGAGCAGTACTTC
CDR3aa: CASSLDQAGDEQYF

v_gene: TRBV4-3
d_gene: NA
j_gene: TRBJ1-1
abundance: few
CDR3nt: TGCGCCAGCAGCCAAGATGTAACAGCCACTGAAGCTTTCTTT
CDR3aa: CASSQDVTATEAFF

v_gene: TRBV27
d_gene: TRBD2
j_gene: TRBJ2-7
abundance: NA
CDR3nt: TGTGCCAGCAGGGGGGGAGGGCAGGCGCAGTACTTC
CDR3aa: CASRGGGQAQYF

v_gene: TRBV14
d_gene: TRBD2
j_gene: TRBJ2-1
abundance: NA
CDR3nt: TGTGCCAGCAGCCAGACGAGCGGGGCCTACAATGAGCAGTTCTTC
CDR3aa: CASSQTSGAYNEQFF

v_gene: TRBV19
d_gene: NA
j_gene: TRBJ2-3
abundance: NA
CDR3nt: TGTGCCAGTAGTATAGCGTTGACTAGCACAGATACGCAGTATTTT
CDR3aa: CASSIALTSTDTQYF

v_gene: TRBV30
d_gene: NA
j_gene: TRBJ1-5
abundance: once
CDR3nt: TGTGCCTGGAGTGTTGAGGGCAATCAGCCCCAGCATTTT
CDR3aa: CAWSVEGNQPQHF

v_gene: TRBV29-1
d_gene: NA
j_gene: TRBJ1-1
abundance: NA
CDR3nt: TGCAGCGTTGAAGACATGAGCAGGATGAACACTGAAGCTTTCTTT
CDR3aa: CSVEDMSRMNTEAFF

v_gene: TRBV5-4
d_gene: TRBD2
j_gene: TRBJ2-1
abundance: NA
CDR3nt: TGTGCCAGCAGCTTGATTCCTAGCGGGGCCTACAATGAGCAGTTCTTC
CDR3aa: CASSLIPSGAYNEQFF

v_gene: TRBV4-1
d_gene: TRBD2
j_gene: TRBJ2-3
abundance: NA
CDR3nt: TGCGCCAGCAGCCAGGGGGGACTAGCCGATCTCACAGATACGCAGTATTTT
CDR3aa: CASSQGGLADLTDTQYF